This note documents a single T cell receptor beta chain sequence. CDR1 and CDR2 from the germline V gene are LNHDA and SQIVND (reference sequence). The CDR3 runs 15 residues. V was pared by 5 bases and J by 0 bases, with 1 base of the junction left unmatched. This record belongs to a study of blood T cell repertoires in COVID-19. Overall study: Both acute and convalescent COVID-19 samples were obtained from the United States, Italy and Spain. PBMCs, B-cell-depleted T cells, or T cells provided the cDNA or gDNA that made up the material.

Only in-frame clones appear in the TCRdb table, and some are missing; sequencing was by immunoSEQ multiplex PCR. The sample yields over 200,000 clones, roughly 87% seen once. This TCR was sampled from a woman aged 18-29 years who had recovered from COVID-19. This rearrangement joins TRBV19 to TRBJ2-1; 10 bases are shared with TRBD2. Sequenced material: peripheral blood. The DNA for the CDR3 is TGTGCCAGTAGTCCTAGCGGGAGCTCCTACAATGAGCAGTTCTTC. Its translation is CASSPSGSSYNEQFF.